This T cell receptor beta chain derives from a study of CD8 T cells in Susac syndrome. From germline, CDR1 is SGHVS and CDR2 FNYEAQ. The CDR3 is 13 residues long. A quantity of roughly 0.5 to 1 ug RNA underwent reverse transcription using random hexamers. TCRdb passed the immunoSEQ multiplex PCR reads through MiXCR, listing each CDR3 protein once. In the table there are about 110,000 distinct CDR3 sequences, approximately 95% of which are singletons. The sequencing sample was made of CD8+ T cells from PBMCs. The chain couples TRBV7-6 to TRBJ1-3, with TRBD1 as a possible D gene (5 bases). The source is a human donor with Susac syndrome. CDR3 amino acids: CASAQGGGNTIYF. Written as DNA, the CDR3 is TGTGCTTCGGCGCAGGGAGGTGGAAACACCATATATTTT.